This TCR beta chain was captured in a study of cytomegalovirus exposure and HLA in healthy donors (dated by TCRdb to 2017 to 2019). Context from the whole study: In an earlier analysis of 587 of the donors, about 260 Gb of sequence data and 117 million unique TCR beta sequences from about 190 million T cells were reported. An early release that covered approximately 600 HLA-typed donors contained about 300 gigabases of sequencing data and tens of millions of unique TCR sequences. Among under 450 genotyped donors of the cohort, an average of 235,054 unique TCR beta nucleotide sequences were sequenced per donor, roughly 20% of them non-productive. The T cell repertoires of some 700 subjects were profiled by immunosequencing and related to cytomegalovirus serostatus. HLA typing included class I and class II loci at four-digit resolution. High-throughput TCR immunosequencing, statistical association of individual TCRs with disease status, and machine learning were combined to predict cytomegalovirus infection status. Because of strong linkage in the cohort, roughly five DR-DQ haplotypes were treated as single units for association and clustering. All discovery cohort repertoires had been generated using a single sequencing platform. The number of donors typed differed by locus, with roughly 629-640 for A, B, C, DRB1 and DQB1, 522 for DQA1, 606 for DPA1, and some 440 for DPB1. To study patterns of TCR occurrence, a later analysis re-analyzed previously published TCR beta repertoires from more than 550 donors and added high-resolution HLA genotyping. The study aimed to test whether cataloging public T cell receptors could reveal signatures of past pathogen exposure. The later analysis used no new phenotypic data to find candidate immune exposures, relying instead on TCR beta sequences and their occurrence across donors. Donor age, sex, ethnicity and CMV serostatus were compiled alongside the repertoire data. An earlier analysis of about 620 of the donors applied high-throughput TCR beta sequencing to assess whether each TCR beta V gene segment acted as functional or pseudogenic. In addition to the first cohort of 666 subjects, a separate validation cohort of 130 or so different subjects was used. Of the roughly 410 genotyped donors, 75% to 85% were placed in the genetic ancestry cluster associated with self-reported Caucasian donors. A later genetic analysis used genome-wide SNP genotypes for about 65% of the 666 donors, treating that subset as a discovery cohort.

Study-wide findings and limitations: The study gave a list of some 150 TCR beta chains associated with cytomegalovirus. The authors suggested that the approach could potentially be generalized to other disease states and immunological phenotypes. Most CMV-associated TCR beta chains appeared to be HLA-restricted in a later analysis, and the HLA associations seemed to be driven largely by CMV exposure. The earlier analysis of a few hundred of the donors excluded 15 to 20 rarely observed V segments, including chromosome 9 orphons, because counts were too low. At a false discovery rate of 0.05, a later analysis linked some 17,000 TCR beta sequences to specific HLA alleles. For the cohort, immune exposure information was limited to CMV serostatus. In both the original and validation cohorts, the classifier was reported to diagnose cytomegalovirus status with high specificity and sensitivity. Compared with equally common non-associated chains, HLA-associated TCR beta chains in a later analysis were more clonally expanded and had lower generation probabilities. In an earlier analysis of fewer than 700 of the donors, most TCR beta V segments appeared in productive rearrangements about 87% or about 30% of the time, broadly matching IMGT annotations. Because HLA typing was missing for some donors at each locus, association tests included only the typed subset. Across donors, most TCR sequences were observed very rarely, whereas some public TCRs were present in many individuals. V-gene and J-gene trimming of TCR beta chains was associated with a missense DCLRE1C variant in a later genetic analysis, and the association was replicated in an independent cohort. A few of the identified cytomegalovirus-associated TCR beta chains were confirmed in vitro to be specific for cytomegalovirus antigens. A further reported finding was that TCR beta sequences accurately predicted the HLA-A and HLA-B alleles for most subjects in the first cohort. Correlated functional status among segregating V segments might be attributable to linkage disequilibrium, but an unknown experimental factor could not be ruled out. Presence/absence analyses assumed roughly uniform sequencing depth across donors, an assumption that may not hold. A cluster of highly shared sequence variants was judged likely to be a technical artifact of the sequencing pipeline. In a later analysis, TCR association rates were found to vary across HLA loci, with the most associated TCRs seen for DRB1 alleles and the fewest for HLA-C alleles. According to a later analysis, parvovirus B19, influenza, CMV and Epstein-Barr virus appeared linked to several top co-occurrence clusters. According to a later genetic analysis, donors in an Asian-associated ancestry cluster had fewer N-insertions in productive TCRs than the roughly 700-donor mean. In this cohort, only TCR beta chains were sequenced, and detectable features were limited by the absence of alpha or paired-chain data. Strong co-occurrence of HLA alleles, especially DR and DQ, made assigning TCR associations to individual alleles difficult.

The cohort consisted of 600 to 700 healthy bone marrow donors. At the time of sampling, every cohort member was nominally healthy, though immune exposures that went unrecorded were likely present. The donor tested CMV seropositive, placing the donor among the roughly 270 seropositive members of the cohort. A peripheral blood sample was provided by each donor, and peripheral blood mononuclear cells were used for TCR beta sequencing. The Qiagen DNeasy Blood Extraction Kit was used to extract genomic DNA from the blood cell samples. Regarding this clone: Its target antigen remains unknown. A read error may account for a junction end that differs from germline.

Library construction relied on the immunoSEQ multiplex PCR assay. For the multiplex PCR, a mixture combining 60 forward primers for TCR Vbeta segments and 13 reverse primers for TCR Jbeta segments was used. The CDR3 region of rearranged TCR beta genes was amplified from genomic DNA by a multiplex PCR assay. Amplified TCR beta libraries were sequenced as 87-base-pair reads on the Illumina HiSeq System. From the authors' description of their analysis: A later analysis counted some 80 million unique TCR beta chains across the 550 to 800 repertoires, and around 9.9 million of these chains were shared by at least two donors. Raw reads were error-corrected and collapsed into unique sequences by a nearest-neighbor algorithm in which closely related sequences were merged to remove PCR and sequencing errors. CDR3 sequences were aligned to IMGT reference sequences to assign V, D and J gene segments. For a sequence to be retained, at least a six-nucleotide match to both a V gene segment and a J gene segment was required. Rearrangements were called productive when the CDR3 lacked stop codons and stayed in frame with V and J; all others were non-productive. Following IMGT convention, CDR3 was defined as the stretch from the second conserved V-encoded cysteine to the conserved J-encoded phenylalanine. The earlier analysis of about 500 of the donors excluded sequences that lacked an unambiguous match to a single V gene segment. An earlier analysis of fewer than 650 of the donors classified V segments as functional when productive rearrangements were above 56.7% and as segregating when the standard deviation between donors was above 5%. A statistical classification framework was built to diagnose cytomegalovirus status from the catalog of TCR beta chain sequences. In a later analysis, V and J genes were assigned by comparing TCR nucleotide sequences against IMGT/GENE-DB human TR gene sequences. A later analysis assigned CDR3 sequences and most-parsimonious VDJ recombination scenarios with the TCRdist pipeline. In a later analysis, every TCR beta chain was defined by the combination of its CDR3 amino acid sequence and its V-gene family, and reads without a unique V-gene family were dropped. To address suspected cross-contamination and a sequencing artifact, a later analysis removed roughly 580 highly shared, low-generation-probability nucleotide sequences. A later analysis calculated a clonal expansion index for each public chain from normalized within-repertoire ranks of inferred template counts. A later analysis computed generation probabilities with a VDJ recombination model fitted to out-of-frame rearrangements, and checked the results against IGoR. In a later analysis, TCR-TCR, TCR-HLA and TCR-CMV co-occurrence was scored with hypergeometric tests, and a repertoire-size bias correction was applied to TCR pairs. In a later analysis, false discovery rates were estimated by permuting HLA or CMV assignments 20 times. In a later analysis, co-occurring TCRs were grouped using DBSCAN, with TCRdist sequence similarity added in when clustering inside HLA-allele-positive subsets. For co-occurrence clustering, repertoires with fewer than 30,000 or more than 120,000 public chains were excluded, along with 4 to 6 repertoires with anomalous nucleotide sharing. What TCRdb holds here is the immuneACCESS table cut down to in-frame rearrangements. Part of the clones is not present; checked against another copy, under half of the missing clones reflect an unresolved V gene, and the others are unexplained. V and J calls and clone size are copied from that table; D and trimming were computed from the DNA. For this sample there are about 110,000 clones; 70% appear just once. Just over 8.5% of the sample lies in the top ten.

The receptor was isolated from a man aged 30 to 39 in good health and CMV-seropositive. Input material: PBMCs.

The CDR3 has the sequence CASSPGRLVSTDTQYF. DNA sequence: TGTGCTAGCAGCCCCGGCAGACTAGTCTCCACAGATACGCAGTATTTT. The chain is encoded by TRBV7-7 joined to TRBJ2-3; matching of 6 bases hints at TRBD2 as the D gene. From its cysteine to its phenylalanine, the CDR3 spans 16 amino acids. The read is trimmed to its CDR3 DNA, 48 bases read in frame from base 1. CDR1 SSHAT and CDR2 FNYEAQ are derived from the germline V gene (reference sequence).